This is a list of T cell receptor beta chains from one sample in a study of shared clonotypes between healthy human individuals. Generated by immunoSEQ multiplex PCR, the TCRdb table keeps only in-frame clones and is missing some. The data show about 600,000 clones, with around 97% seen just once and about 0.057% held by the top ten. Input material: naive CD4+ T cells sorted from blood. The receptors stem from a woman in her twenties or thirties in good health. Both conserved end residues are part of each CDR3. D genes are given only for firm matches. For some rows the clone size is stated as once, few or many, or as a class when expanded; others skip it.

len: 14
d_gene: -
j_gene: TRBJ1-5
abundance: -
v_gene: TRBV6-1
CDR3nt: TGTGCCAGCAGCACTGGGGGAGTCTATCAGCCCCAGCATTTT
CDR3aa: CASSTGGVYQPQHF

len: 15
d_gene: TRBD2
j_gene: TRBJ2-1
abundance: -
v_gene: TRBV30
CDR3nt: TGTGCCTGGAGTGTAAGGCTAGCGGGAAAGAATGAGCAGTTCTTC
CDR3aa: CAWSVRLAGKNEQFF

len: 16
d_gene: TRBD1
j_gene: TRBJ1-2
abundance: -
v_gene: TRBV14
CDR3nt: TGTGCCAGCAGCCAAGATGGAAACAGGGGGCGGTCTGGCTACACCTTC
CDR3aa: CASSQDGNRGRSGYTF

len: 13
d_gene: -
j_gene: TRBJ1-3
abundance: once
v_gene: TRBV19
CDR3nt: TGTGCCAGTGCCGGGACCGGGTCCATGCTCATATATTTT
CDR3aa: CASAGTGSMLIYF

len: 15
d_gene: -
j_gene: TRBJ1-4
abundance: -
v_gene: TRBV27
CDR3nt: TGTGCCAGCAGCGGGGCGTTGGCAACTAATGAAAAACTGTTTTTT
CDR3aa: CASSGALATNEKLFF

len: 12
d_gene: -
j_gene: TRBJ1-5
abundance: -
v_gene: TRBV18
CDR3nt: TGTGCCAGCTCACCGGATACACGGCCCCAGCATTTT
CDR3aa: CASSPDTRPQHF

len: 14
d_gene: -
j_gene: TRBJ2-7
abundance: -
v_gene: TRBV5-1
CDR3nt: TGCGCCAGCAGCTTGGAGGCAGGGGGGACGGTGAAGTACTTC
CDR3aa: CASSLEAGGTVKYF

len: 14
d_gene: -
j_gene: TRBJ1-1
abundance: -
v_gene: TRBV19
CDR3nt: TGTGCCAGTAGTAAAGCCCCCGCGGGCACTGAAGCTTTCTTT
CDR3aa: CASSKAPAGTEAFF

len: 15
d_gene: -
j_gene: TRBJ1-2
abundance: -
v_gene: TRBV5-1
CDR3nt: TGCGCCAGCAGCTCGGCCTCACGGCAGGGGATCGGCTACACCTTC
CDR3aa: CASSSASRQGIGYTF

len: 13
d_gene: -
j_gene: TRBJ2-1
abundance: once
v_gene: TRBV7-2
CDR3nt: TGTGCCAGCAGAATAGGGGTGGACAATGAGCAGTTCTTC
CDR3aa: CASRIGVDNEQFF

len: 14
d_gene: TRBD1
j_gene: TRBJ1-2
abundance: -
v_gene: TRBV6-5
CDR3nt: TGTGCCAGCAGGCGGACAGGGAGGGACTATGGCTACACCTTC
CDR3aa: CASRRTGRDYGYTF

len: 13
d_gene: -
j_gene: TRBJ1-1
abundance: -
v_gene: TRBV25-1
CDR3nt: TGTGCCAGCAGTAACGGGGCCGGCACTGAAGCTTTCTTT
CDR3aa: CASSNGAGTEAFF

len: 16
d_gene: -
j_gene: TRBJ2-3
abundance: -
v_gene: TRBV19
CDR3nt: TGTGCCAGTAGCCGCCTTTCTGGAGGTAGCACAGATACGCAGTATTTT
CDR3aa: CASSRLSGGSTDTQYF

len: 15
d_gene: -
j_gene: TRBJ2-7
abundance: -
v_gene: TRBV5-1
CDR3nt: TGCGCCAGCAGCTTGAGGGTCGCGGGCTCCTACGAGCAGTACTTC
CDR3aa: CASSLRVAGSYEQYF

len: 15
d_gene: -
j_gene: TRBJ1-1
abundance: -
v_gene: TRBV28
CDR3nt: TGTGCCAGCAGGTCCGGGGGCCCGATGAACACTGAAGCTTTCTTT
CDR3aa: CASRSGGPMNTEAFF

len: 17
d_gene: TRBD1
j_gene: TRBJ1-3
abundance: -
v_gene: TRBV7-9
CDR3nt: TGTGCCAGCAGCTCGGGACAGGGCGCCTACTCTGGAAACACCATATATTTT
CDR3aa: CASSSGQGAYSGNTIYF

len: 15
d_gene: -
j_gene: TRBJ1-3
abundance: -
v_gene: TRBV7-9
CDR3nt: TGTGCCAGCAGCCTTACGGGTGACTCTGGAAACACCATATATTTT
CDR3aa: CASSLTGDSGNTIYF

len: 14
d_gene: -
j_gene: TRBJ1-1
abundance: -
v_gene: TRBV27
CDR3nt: TGTGCCAGCAGTTTAGTTTCATCCAGCACTGAAGCTTTCTTT
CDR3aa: CASSLVSSSTEAFF

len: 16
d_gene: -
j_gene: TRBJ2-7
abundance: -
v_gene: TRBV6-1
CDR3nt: TGTGCCAGCAGTGACCCTTCGAAAAGACGGTCCTACGAGCAGTACTTC
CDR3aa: CASSDPSKRRSYEQYF

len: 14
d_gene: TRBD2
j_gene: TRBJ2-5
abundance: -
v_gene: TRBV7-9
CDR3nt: TGTGCCAGCACCCCGGGAGGAGGGCGAGAGACCCAGTACTTC
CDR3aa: CASTPGGGRETQYF

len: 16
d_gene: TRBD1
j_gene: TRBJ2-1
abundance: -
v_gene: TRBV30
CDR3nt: TGTGCCGGAGAAAAGGATGACAGGGAAGCTTTGGATGAGCAGTTCTTC
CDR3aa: CAGEKDDREALDEQFF

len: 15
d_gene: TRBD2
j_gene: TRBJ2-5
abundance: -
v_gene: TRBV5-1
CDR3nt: TGCGCCAGCAGCTTAGGAGGGACTAGCATGGAGACCCAGTACTTC
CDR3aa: CASSLGGTSMETQYF

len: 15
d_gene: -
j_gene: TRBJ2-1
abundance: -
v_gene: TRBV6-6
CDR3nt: TGTGCCAGCAGCCCCAGGGGGGGGAGGGGCAATGAGCAGTTCTTC
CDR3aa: CASSPRGGRGNEQFF

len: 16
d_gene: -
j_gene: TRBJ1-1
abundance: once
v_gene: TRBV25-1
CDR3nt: TGTGCCAGCAGTGAAGTTGGGGCTGATTGGAACACTGAAGCTTTCTTT
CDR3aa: CASSEVGADWNTEAFF

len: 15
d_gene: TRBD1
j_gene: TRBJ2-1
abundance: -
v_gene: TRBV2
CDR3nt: TGTGCCAGCAAACGAGGGGGCGCAGCCTACAATGAGCAGTTCTTC
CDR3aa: CASKRGGAAYNEQFF

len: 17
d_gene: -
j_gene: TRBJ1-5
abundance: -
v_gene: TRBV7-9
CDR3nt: TGTGCCAGCAGCTTAGCGAGGGCAGGGTATAGCAATCAGCCCCAGCATTTT
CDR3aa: CASSLARAGYSNQPQHF

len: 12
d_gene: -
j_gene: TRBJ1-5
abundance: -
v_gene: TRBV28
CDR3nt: TGTGCCAGCAGCTCGCCCCTCTGGCCCCAGCATTTT
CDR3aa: CASSSPLWPQHF

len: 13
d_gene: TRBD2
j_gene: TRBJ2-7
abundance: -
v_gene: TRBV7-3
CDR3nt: TGTGCCAGCAGCTCGGGCGGGAGAGGCGAGCAGTACTTC
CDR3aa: CASSSGGRGEQYF

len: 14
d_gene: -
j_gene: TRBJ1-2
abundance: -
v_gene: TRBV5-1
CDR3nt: TGCGCCAGCAGCTTGGGACCCGAAATCTATGGCTACACCTTC
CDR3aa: CASSLGPEIYGYTF

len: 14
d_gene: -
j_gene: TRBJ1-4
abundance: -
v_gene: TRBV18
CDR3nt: TGTGCCAGCTCACCGAGAACAGGGAATGAAAAACTGTTTTTT
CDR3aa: CASSPRTGNEKLFF

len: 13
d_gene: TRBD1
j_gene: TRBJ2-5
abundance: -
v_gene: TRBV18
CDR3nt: TGTGCCAGCTCTCGACAGGGGCAAGAGACCCAGTACTTC
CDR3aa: CASSRQGQETQYF

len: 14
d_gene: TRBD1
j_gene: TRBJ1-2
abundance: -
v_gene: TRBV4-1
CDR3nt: TGCGCCAGCAGCCAACCGGGACAGAAAGCTGGCTACACCTTC
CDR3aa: CASSQPGQKAGYTF

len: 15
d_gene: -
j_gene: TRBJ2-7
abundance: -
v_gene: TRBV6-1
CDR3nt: TGTGCCAGCAGTGAAGCTCCGTTAGACCTATACGAGCAGTACTTC
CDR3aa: CASSEAPLDLYEQYF

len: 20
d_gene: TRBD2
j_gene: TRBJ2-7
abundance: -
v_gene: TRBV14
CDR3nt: TGTGCCAGCAGCCAAACGGGGGGGACAGAGACTAGCGGGAACCCCTACGAGCAGTACTTC
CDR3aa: CASSQTGGTETSGNPYEQYF

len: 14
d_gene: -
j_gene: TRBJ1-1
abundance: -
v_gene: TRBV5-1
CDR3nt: TGCGCCAGCAGCTTGGCCGAGGGTGGGACTGAAGCTTTCTTT
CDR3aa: CASSLAEGGTEAFF

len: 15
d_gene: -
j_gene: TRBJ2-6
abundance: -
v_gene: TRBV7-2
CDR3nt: TGTGCCAGCAGCTTCTGGCTCTCTGGGGCCAACGTCCTGACTTTC
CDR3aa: CASSFWLSGANVLTF

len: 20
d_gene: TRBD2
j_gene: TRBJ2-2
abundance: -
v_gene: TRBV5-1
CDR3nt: TGCGCCAGCAGCTTGGCACCGACTAGCGGACATGGCGCTAACACCGGGGAGCTGTTTTTT
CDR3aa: CASSLAPTSGHGANTGELFF

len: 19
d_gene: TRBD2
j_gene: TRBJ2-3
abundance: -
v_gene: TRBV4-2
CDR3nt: TGTGCCAGCAGCCAAGATCTCACTAGCGGGAGGGCCGGCACAGATACGCAGTATTTT
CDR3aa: CASSQDLTSGRAGTDTQYF

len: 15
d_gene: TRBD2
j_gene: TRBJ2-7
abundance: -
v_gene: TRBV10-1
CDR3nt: TGCGCCAGCACCGACCCCCAGCGGGGCACCTACGAGCAGTACTTC
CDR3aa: CASTDPQRGTYEQYF

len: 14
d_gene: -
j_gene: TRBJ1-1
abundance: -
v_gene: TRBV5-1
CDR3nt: TGCGCCAGCAGCTTGATTGTACGGGACACTGAAGCTTTCTTT
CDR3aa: CASSLIVRDTEAFF

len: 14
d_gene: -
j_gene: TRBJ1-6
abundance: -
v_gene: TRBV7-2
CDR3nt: TGTGCCAGCAGCTTAGGCGAGGGGTCAGGAACCCTCCACTTT
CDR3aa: CASSLGEGSGTLHF

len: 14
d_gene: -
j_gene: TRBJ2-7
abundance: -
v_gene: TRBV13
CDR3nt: TGTGCCAGCAGCCCCGCGACAGCGTCTCGCGAGCAGTACTTC
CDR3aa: CASSPATASREQYF

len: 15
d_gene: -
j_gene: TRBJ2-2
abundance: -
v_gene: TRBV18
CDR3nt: TGTGCCAGCTCACCAAGGGAGCCGTTAACCGGGGAGCTGTTTTTT
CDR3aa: CASSPREPLTGELFF

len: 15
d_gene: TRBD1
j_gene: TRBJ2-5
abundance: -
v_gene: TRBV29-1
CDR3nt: TGCAGCGTCTTTGGCCCGCAGGGGGCTTCGGAGACCCAGTACTTC
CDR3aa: CSVFGPQGASETQYF

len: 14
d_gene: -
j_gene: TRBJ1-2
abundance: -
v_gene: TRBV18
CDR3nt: TGTGCCAGCTCACCCTCGGGGCAGTACGGTGGCTACACCTTC
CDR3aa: CASSPSGQYGGYTF